The 10 T cell receptor beta chains below come from one sample, sequenced in a study of T cell repertoires in cytomegalovirus infection. Using its own MiXCR run on the reads, TCRdb lists one record per CDR3 protein. The sample consists of approximately 400,000 distinct CDR3 sequences, 31% of them appearing once. Sequenced material: PBMCs. These receptors originate from a human donor in good health (CMV status not recorded). Some clones in this sample may be carry-over from other donors' samples.

This clonotype was seen many times. The chain has TRBV12-3 or TRBV12-4 and TRBJ2-7; possibly TRBD1 for D (6 bases). The CDR3 extends over 13 amino acids. V lost 5 bases and J lost 2, with 10 bases in between. The CDR3, as DNA: TGTGCCAGCAGTACAGGGACACCCTACGAGCAGTACTTC. It is translated as CASSTGTPYEQYF.

This clonotype has a count of ten or more. The chain carries TRBV7-8 and TRBJ2-3; TRBD2 aligns across 10 bases. This CDR3 spans 15 amino acids. Per germline, CDR1 SGHVS and CDR2 FQNEAQ. J lost 3 bases, V lost 3 bases, and 3 bases had no gene match. CDR3 DNA: TGTGCCAGCAGCTTCGGACTAGCGGAAACAGATACGCAGTATTTT. This gives the protein CASSFGLAETDTQYF.

This clonotype was observed a handful of times. The V call is TRBV24-1, the J call TRBJ2-5; no clear D gene. Between the trimmed V and J ends, which lost 4 bases and 5 bases, there was a span of 7 bases. There are 12 residues in the CDR3. Looked up from germline, CDR1 is KGHDR and CDR2 is SFDVKD. The CDR3 spells CATSEPGETQYF. The CDR3 bases are TGTGCCACCAGTGAACCCGGGGAGACCCAGTACTTC.

In this sample, this clonotype turned up many times. This rearrangement joins TRBV7-2 to TRBJ2-3, with D uncertain. V lost 6 bases and J lost 3, with 10 bases in between. Germline CDR1 SGHTA, CDR2 FQGNSA. The CDR3 contains 13 residues. The CDR3 DNA reads TGTGCCAGCAGAGCAAGCCCAACAGATACGCAGTATTTT. Translation gives CASRASPTDTQYF.

This clonotype was counted only a few times. The chain couples TRBV9 to TRBJ1-2; 7 bases are a match to TRBD1. Trimming at V came to 4 bases and at J to 6 bases, leaving 9 bases not matched to a gene. The length of the CDR3 is 14 residues. CDR1 is SGDLS and CDR2 is YYNGEE in the germline V gene. The chain's CDR3 is CASSTRQTGHGYTF. CDR3 coding DNA: TGTGCCAGCAGCACAAGACAGACAGGGCATGGCTACACCTTC.

The gene calls are TRBV28 and TRBJ1-6, with D uncertain. Germline V gene lookup returns CDR1 MDHEN and CDR2 SYDVKM. The CDR3 totals 12 residues. V was pared by 6 bases and J by 7 bases, with 7 bases between. CDR3 sequence: CASSKLNSPLHF. CDR3 in DNA: TGTGCCAGCAGCAAACTCAATTCACCCCTCCACTTT.

This clonotype was observed many times. The chain couples TRBV7-2 to TRBJ1-2; 7 bases agree with TRBD1. V lost 2 bases, J lost 2 bases, and 5 bases stayed unmatched. CDR1 is SGHTA and CDR2 is FQGNSA in the germline V gene. CDR3 length: 15 amino acids. CDR3 in DNA: TGTGCCAGCAGCTTAATAAAGACAGGGAACTATGGCTACACCTTC. This sequence encodes CASSLIKTGNYGYTF.

This clonotype was observed many times. CDR3 DNA: TGTGCCAGCAGTTTATTCGGCTCTCAGGAGCAGTACTTC. Protein sequence: CASSLFGSQEQYF. The genes are TRBV12-3 or TRBV12-4 and TRBJ2-7, with unresolved D. The V and J ends lost 2 bases and 7 bases respectively, with 12 bases between them. The CDR3 runs to 13 residues.

This clonotype was recorded at least ten times. This chain uses TRBV7-2 with TRBJ1-1; D is undetermined. CDR1 is SGHTA and CDR2 is FQGNSA in the germline V gene. Trimming took 5 bases from V and 11 from J, leaving 18 bases between them. The CDR3 length is 13 residues. The CDR3 nucleotides read TGTGCCAGCAGCGGCCGGGCGCGCCCCACGGCTTTCTTT. Translation: CASSGRARPTAFF.

The chain combines TRBV7-2 with TRBJ1-2; D not certain. This CDR3 has 12 residues. Trimming shortened V by 2 bases and J by 6 bases, and 7 bases separated the two germline ends. Germline V gene lookup returns CDR1 SGHTA and CDR2 FQGNSA. CDR3 DNA sequence: TGTGCCAGCAGCTTAAGTTCTCATGGCTACACCTTC. Its protein product is CASSLSSHGYTF.